This T cell receptor beta chain was found in a study of CD8+CD57+ T cells in acquired aplastic anemia. The study's findings and limits: Significance was not reached for CD8+ Simpson's diversity between patients and controls.

As to this clonotype: The antigen is undetermined.

The CDR3 extends over 17 amino acids. Germline CDR1 SEHNR, CDR2 FQNEAQ (reference sequence). With V trimmed by 2 bases and J by 4 bases, 7 bases remained unmatched. Investigators profiled TCR beta VDJ and CDR3 from genomic DNA template. TCRdb fed the reads into MiXCR, producing one record per CDR3 protein. The sample carries approximately 270,000 distinct CDR3 sequences, roughly three fifths recorded once. Sample: sorted CD4+, CD8+, or CD8+CD57+ T cells (not recorded which) from PBMCs. This clonotype originated in a human donor with severe aplastic anemia or a healthy control (not recorded which). The chain carries TRBV7-9 and TRBJ2-2; TRBD2 matches 10 bases. The CDR3 reads CASSLKAGGSSTGELFF. The CDR3 DNA follows: TGTGCCAGCAGCTTAAAAGCGGGGGGGTCGAGCACCGGGGAGCTGTTTTTT.